This is a list of T cell receptor beta chains from one sample in a study of radiotherapy plus CTLA-4 blockade in lung cancer. Using immunoSEQ multiplex PCR, the repertoire was profiled, and TCRdb retains in-frame clones only, with some absent. The data contain about 100,000 clones, roughly four fifths of them singletons. The material was peripheral blood, obtained from a patient treated with radiotherapy plus ipilimumab. These receptors all come from a human donor with non-small cell lung cancer who had stable disease on radiotherapy plus ipilimumab. Each CDR3 is given without its conserved first and last residue.

TRBV28,ASRGTGGAYGYT
TRBV28,ASSPPMVVDTEAF
TRBV7-2,ASSFNSNTDTQY
TRBV9,ASSPAGRGNEKLF
TRBV18,ASSSRTGSTDTQY
TRBV9,ASSVGTGQNNSPLH
TRBV19,ASSIQVQGGELF
TRBV28,ASSLQGALDQPQH
TRBV6-5,ASKSGHSNTEAF
TRBV5-6,ASSLAGGGTDTQY
TRBV10-2,ASLDSRETQY
TRBV2,ASINGGKSGNTIY
TRBV14,ASSPQVGHPGYTDTQY
TRBV30,AWDRRGQGYEQY
TRBV5-3,ARSLEDRPGRPGEEEKLF
TRBV5-1,ASSLAGDRGGEQY
TRBV28,ASGPLTAAIQY
TRBV4-1,ASSQGPAGNSYNEQF
TRBV4-1,ASSQSTGART
TRBV5-1,ASSLAGSGTGEQY
TRBV9,ASSPRLAGDTQY
TRBV18,ASSRPGEYYGYT
TRBV19,ASSAAGTVYEQY
TRBV14,ASSQDNPIAGRLNEQF
TRBV11-1,ASSRRGSGAGELF
TRBV9,ASSVGDRDTEAF
TRBV25-1,ASSPAGPSYEQY
TRBV5-4,ASSSMTGIHEQY
TRBV30,ACPLRRNYGYT
TRBV13,ASSFGRGLSGNTIY
TRBV7-2,ASSSPGLGFGAGELF
TRBV28,ASSSGQGHGYT
TRBV28,ASSLVRQGKSEKLF
TRBV9,ASSPRLAGDTQY
TRBV19,ASSSRPAGGLAKNIQY
TRBV5-1,ASSFGNPTDTQY
TRBV6-5,ASKVGQGVYGYT
TRBV18,ASSPPRGTSATDTQY
TRBV7-9,ASSLSQGWTDTQY
TRBV5-4,ASSLDGISGNTIY
TRBV4-2,ASSQDRAIWTEAF
TRBV28,ASSWTGGRNEQF
TRBV5-1,ASSLDSVNEKLF
TRBV5-1,ASSMGQPGNTIY
TRBV5-4,ASSLSQGAAIFTDTQY
TRBV7-6,ASALGQGAIYEQY
TRBV28,ASSSTGVSQY
TRBV5-1,ASSTGTSGGTDTQY
TRBV28,ASSLTGLAGGPNEQF
TRBV28,ASSLTSVSYEQY
TRBV27,ASSLWGEDEQF
TRBV28,ASRPGGVSNQPQH
TRBV5-1,ASSLSSAVQETQY
TRBV2,ASSLRTGGIFGELF
TRBV6-5,ASVLRTDYYGYT